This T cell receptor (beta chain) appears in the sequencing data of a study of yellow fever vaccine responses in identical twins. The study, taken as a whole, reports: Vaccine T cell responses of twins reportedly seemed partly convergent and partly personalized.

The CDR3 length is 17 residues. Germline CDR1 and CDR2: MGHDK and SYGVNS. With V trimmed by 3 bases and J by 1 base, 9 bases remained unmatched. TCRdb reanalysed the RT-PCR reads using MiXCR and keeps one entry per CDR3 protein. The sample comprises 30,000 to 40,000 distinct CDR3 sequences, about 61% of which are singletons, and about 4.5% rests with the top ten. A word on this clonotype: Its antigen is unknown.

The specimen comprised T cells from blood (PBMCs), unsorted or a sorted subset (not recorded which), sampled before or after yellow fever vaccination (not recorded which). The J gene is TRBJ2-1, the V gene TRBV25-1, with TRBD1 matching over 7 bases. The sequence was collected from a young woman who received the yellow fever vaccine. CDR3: CASSDVDRAVSYNEQFF. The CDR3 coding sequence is TGTGCCAGCAGTGACGTCGACAGGGCAGTATCCTACAATGAGCAGTTCTTC.